Below, 8 T cell receptor beta chains from the same sample are listed, as sequenced in a study of OX40 agonist ivuxolimab in advanced cancers. The method was immunoSEQ multiplex PCR; TCRdb's version includes in-frame clones alone and lacks a portion of them. The sample includes tens of thousands of clones, more than 75% of them seen just once. The source material was CD4+ or CD8+ T cells sorted from blood, sampled in a trial of the OX40 agonist ivuxolimab. The receptors here all came from an adult with an advanced solid tumor such as melanoma, head and neck, liver or kidney cancer.

In this sample, this clone turned up once. J is TRBJ2-7 and V is TRBV28; 11 bases align to TRBD1. CDR1 is MDHEN, CDR2 SYDVKM, per germline. V shed 4 bases, J shed 6 bases, and the junction held 14 bases outside the gene matches. The CDR3 has 17 residues. CDR3 DNA sequence: TGTGCCAGCAGTTCCGGACAGGGGGCTAGTGTTTCTAGCGAGCAGTACTTC. Amino acid sequence: CASSSGQGASVSSEQYF.

This clone has a handful of counts. This rearrangement joins TRBV4-1 to TRBJ2-2; D is perhaps TRBD2 (6 bases). The germline gives CDR1 MGHRA, CDR2 YSYEKL. The CDR3 length is 17 residues. V was trimmed by 0 bases and J by 9 bases, leaving 20 bases between them. CDR3 nucleotide sequence: TGCGCCAGCAGCCAAGATAGAGAGGGAGGAGGGGACCGGGAGCTGTTTTTT. Protein: CASSQDREGGGDRELFF.

V is TRBV21-1 and J is TRBJ2-1; the table's TRBD2 call for D was not verified on the DNA. TRBV21-1 is tagged as a pseudogene. The CDR3 is 14 residues long. The CDR3 loop reads CATRTGLAGNEQFF. Here the CDR3 DNA reads TGTGCCACCCGGACGGGACTAGCGGGAAATGAGCAGTTCTTC.

This sequence joins TRBV10-3 and TRBJ2-7; 8 bases match TRBD1. Germline lookup yields CDR1 ENHRY and CDR2 SYGVKD. There are 12 residues in the CDR3. Trimming cost V 4 bases and J 6 bases; bases outside gene matches: 2. CDR3 DNA: TGTGCCATCAGTGGACAGGGGCTCGAGCAGTACGTC. Protein: CAISGQGLEQYV.

The rearrangement joins TRBV5-1 to TRBJ2-1; 8 nucleotides match TRBD2. Per germline, CDR1 SGHRS and CDR2 YFSETQ. With V trimmed by 2 bases and J by 7 bases, 5 bases remained unmatched. The CDR3 is 14 residues long. In DNA form, the CDR3 reads TGCGCCAGCAGCTTAACGGGGGGGCATAATGAGCAGTTCTTC. It translates to CASSLTGGHNEQFF.

The J gene is TRBJ2-7, the V gene TRBV21-1; the table's D call of TRBD2 was not tested on the DNA. TRBV21-1 is designated a pseudogene. This CDR3 is 13 amino acids long. The CDR3 DNA follows: TGTGCCAGCAGCAAGGGGGGGGTCTACGAGCAGTACGTC. This encodes CASSKGGVYEQYV.

The V and J genes are TRBV4-3 and TRBJ2-6, with D uncertain. The V gene lost 0 bases and the J gene lost 0 bases, with 6 bases spanning the gap. The germline gives CDR1 LGHNA, CDR2 YSLEER. CDR3 length: 16 residues. CDR3 sequence (DNA): TGCGCCAGCAGCCAAGATGGAGCCTCTGGGGCCAACGTCCTGACTTTC. This codes for CASSQDGASGANVLTF.

The CDR3 DNA follows: TGTGCCAGCAGTGGGGGACTAGGGAGCTCTGGAAACACCATATATTTT. It yields the protein CASSGGLGSSGNTIYF. The J gene is TRBJ1-3, the V gene TRBV2; TRBD1 is a possible D gene (5 bases). There are 16 residues in the CDR3. Germline loops: CDR1 SNHLY, CDR2 FYNNEI. The V end lost 4 bases, the J end lost 0 bases, and 13 bases lay between the germline ends.